This passage covers 14 T cell receptor beta chains from one sample sequenced in a study of early T cells in non-severe SARS-CoV-2 infection. TCRdb reprocessed the 5' RACE reads with MiXCR, giving one entry per CDR3 protein. Of 65,000 to 95,000 distinct CDR3 sequences listed, 5% are singletons. The sample consisted of whole blood, taken at baseline. The receptors originated from an adult who was a healthcare worker with PCR-confirmed SARS-CoV-2 infection or an uninfected control (not recorded which).

This clonotype was observed at least ten times. V usage is TRBV5-4 and J usage is TRBJ1-2; D remains ambiguous. With 1 base removed from V and 1 base from J, the gap between germline ends came to 11 bases. CDR1 SGHNT and CDR2 YYREEE come from the germline V gene (reference sequence). The CDR3 is 15 amino acids. This CDR3 reads CASSLKIGINYGYTF. CDR3 bases: TGTGCCAGCAGCTTGAAGATTGGGATTAACTATGGCTACACCTTC.

This chain's CDR3 is CSVEGYNEQFF. CDR3 sequence (DNA): TGCAGCGTTGAGGGTTACAATGAGCAGTTCTTC. The V gene is TRBV29-1, the J gene TRBJ2-1; D is ambiguous. The V gene's germline CDR1 is SQVTM and CDR2 ANQGSEA. This CDR3 has 11 residues. V was clipped by 3 bases and J by 4 bases, with 4 bases between them.

The table lists this clonotype with a few counts. This chain uses TRBV14 with TRBJ1-2, with D uncertain. CDR1 and CDR2 (germline): SGHDN, FVKESK. The ends were cut back, 2 bases at V and 1 base at J, with 2 bases in the middle. CDR3 length: 12 amino acids. CDR3: CASSQINYGYTF. CDR3 coding DNA: TGTGCCAGCAGCCAAATTAACTATGGCTACACCTTC.

The rearrangement joins TRBV6-6 to TRBJ2-7; D is undetermined. The CDR3 loop spans 13 amino acids. Trimming cost V 3 bases and J 3 bases, with 9 bases left between them. Looked up from germline, CDR1 is MNHNY and CDR2 is SVGAGI (reference sequence). CDR3 nucleotides: TGTGCCAGCAGTTATGCTGGCGTCTACGAGCAGTACTTC. This translates into CASSYAGVYEQYF.

This clonotype qualifies as medium-sized. The rearrangement uses TRBV20-1 and TRBJ2-1; 9 bases match TRBD1. Germline V gives CDR1 DFQATT, CDR2 SNEGSKA (reference sequence). The CDR3 contains 16 residues. Trimming removed 3 bases from V and 4 bases from J; junction bases left unmatched: 10. This chain's CDR3 is CSASKTGTGSYNEQFF. CDR3 nucleotides: TGCAGTGCTAGTAAGACCGGGACAGGGAGTTACAATGAGCAGTTCTTC.

This clonotype was seen many times. The chain recombines TRBV7-2 with TRBJ1-2, with 12 bases matching TRBD1. This CDR3 has 18 residues. V shed 5 bases, J shed 1 base, and the junction held 11 bases outside the gene matches. The germline V gene has CDR1 SGHTA and CDR2 FQGNSA. CDR3 residues: CASSQGTGGLPFNYGYTF. The CDR3 DNA follows: TGTGCCAGCAGCCAGGGGACAGGGGGCCTCCCCTTTAACTATGGCTACACCTTC. Based on the CDR3 plus reference TRBV7-2 and TRBJ1-2, the full variable domain is GAGVSQSPSNKVTEKGKDVELRCDPISGHTALYWYRQSLGQGLEFLIYFQGNSAPDKSGLPSDRFSAERTGGSVSTLTIQRTQQEDSAVYLCASSQGTGGLPFNYGYTFGSGTRLTVV.

The J gene is TRBJ2-7, the V gene TRBV27, with D unclear. In germline, CDR1 is MNHEY, CDR2 SMNVEV (reference sequence). This CDR3 region has 13 residues. V lost 2 bases and J lost 4, with 9 bases in between. CDR3 amino acids: CASSLGFAYEQYF. In DNA form, the CDR3 reads TGTGCCAGCAGTTTAGGTTTTGCGTACGAGCAGTACTTC.

The J gene is TRBJ2-2, the V gene TRBV3-1; tentative D call: TRBD1 (7 bases). This CDR3 is 16 amino acids long. Germline V CDR1 and CDR2: LGHDT, YNNKEL (reference sequence). Trimming left V 3 bases short and J 5 bases short, with 16 bases between. The CDR3 loop reads CASSQAGRGRTGELFF. CDR3 bases: TGTGCCAGCAGCCAGGCGGGAAGGGGGCGGACCGGGGAGCTGTTTTTT.

This clonotype was detected many times. The chain carries TRBV12-3 or TRBV12-4 and TRBJ1-6; weak D call: TRBD1 (5 bases). V lost 5 bases, J lost 12 bases, and 20 bases lay in between. The CDR3 is 15 amino acids. The CDR3 DNA sequence: TGTGCCAGCAGTCCCGCCCGGGACGGCGGGGGACCCCTCCACTTT. Protein product: CASSPARDGGGPLHF.

This clonotype came up a few times. The rearrangement uses TRBV7-2 and TRBJ2-1, with 7 positions matching TRBD2. Germline V lookup: CDR1 SGHTA, CDR2 FQGNSA. This CDR3 has 15 residues. V lost 1 base to trimming and J lost 5 bases; unmatched junction nucleotides: 5. The CDR3 sequence: CASSLEGTTNNEQFF. The CDR3 bases are TGTGCCAGCAGCTTAGAAGGGACTACAAACAATGAGCAGTTCTTC.

This clonotype has a handful of counts. The V and J genes are TRBV29-1 and TRBJ1-6; D ambiguous. Trimming removed 0 bases from V and 10 bases from J, with 10 bases in between. The CDR3 consists of 13 residues. Germline V gene sequence: CDR1 SQVTM, CDR2 ANQGSEA. In DNA form, the CDR3 reads TGCAGCGTTGAAGATCGACCAGGCTCACCCCTCCACTTT. Translating it yields CSVEDRPGSPLHF.

This clonotype showed up many times. CDR3 residues: CASSLRKPVYEQYF. As DNA, the CDR3 is TGTGCCAGCAGTCTCCGCAAGCCAGTTTACGAGCAGTACTTC. The V gene is TRBV27, the J gene TRBJ2-7; D is unresolved. The CDR3 extends over 14 amino acids. Germline CDR1 and CDR2: MNHEY and SMNVEV (reference sequence). The V gene lost 5 bases and the J gene lost 4 bases, with 15 bases spanning the gap.

This chain joins TRBV3-1 and TRBJ2-7; D is ambiguous. Germline-derived CDR1 and CDR2 are LGHDT and YNNKEL (reference sequence). CDR3 size: 14 residues. Trimming removed 0 bases at V and 2 bases at J, with 8 bases between. This CDR3 is CASSQDPGAYEQYF. The CDR3 coding sequence is TGTGCCAGCAGCCAAGATCCAGGAGCCTACGAGCAGTACTTC.

This clonotype was counted at least ten times. V and J are TRBV20-1 and TRBJ2-1; D possibly matches TRBD1 or TRBD2 (5 bases each). The CDR3 totals 17 residues. Germline values: CDR1 DFQATT, CDR2 SNEGSKA (reference sequence). V lost 0 bases, J lost 0 bases, and 15 bases lay in between. CDR3: CSARDLTAARSYNEQFF. The CDR3 DNA is TGCAGTGCTAGAGATCTGACAGCGGCCCGCTCCTACAATGAGCAGTTCTTC.